This TCR beta chain was sequenced in a study of cytomegalovirus exposure and HLA in healthy donors. The wider study: For the approximately 420 genotyped donors, roughly 80% fell within the Caucasian-associated ancestry cluster.

Primers for the PCR totalled 60 Vbeta and 13 Jbeta. Using immunoSEQ multiplex PCR, the repertoire was profiled, and TCRdb retains in-frame clones only, with some absent. Of 190,000 or so clones detected, around 75% appear once; the ten largest clones hold around 0.42%. V was cut by 0 bases and J by 7 bases, with 8 bases left in between. CDR3 size: 14 residues. CDR1 and CDR2 from the germline V gene are SGDLS and YYNGEE. This clone was detected once. The sample has other DNA sequences that encode this CDR3 too. The genes are TRBV9 and TRBJ1-6, with a possible D match to TRBD1 (5 bases). The specimen sequenced was PBMCs. The clonotype originates from a male donor in good health and CMV-seropositive. The CDR3 DNA sequence: TGTGCCAGCAGCGTAGGGGGGGACAATTCACCCCTCCACTTT. It translates to CASSVGGDNSPLHF.